The sequence of this TCR beta chain was determined in a study of long-term antiretroviral therapy in people with HIV. Overall study: It was about a decade after the earliest samples that the 2015 immediate-ART recommendation appeared. Study results and limitations: The clones with expansion before ART were dominant in the repertoire at all time points. HIV repertoires spanned tighter CDR3 length ranges than controls did. Blood dates from the mid-2000s to the late 2010s, possibly under older ART regimens.

The CDR3 consists of 15 residues. Germline CDR1 reads SGHNT; CDR2 reads YYREEE (reference sequence). Between the trimmed V and J ends, which lost 1 base and 7 bases, there was a span of 15 bases. With regard to this clone: What it binds is unknown.

The authors ran the immunoSEQ assay, v3.0, at survey level. Sequencing was performed with immunoSEQ multiplex PCR; in TCRdb, only in-frame clones are kept and a portion is missing. The table lists tens of thousands of clones, 70% to 90% of them singletons. The chain recombines TRBV5-4 with TRBJ2-1; maybe TRBD2 (5 bases). The TCR sequence derives from a man between 40 and 49 years old with HIV. Sequencing was performed on unsorted PBMCs, taken 1.6 years after starting antiretroviral therapy. In nucleotides, the CDR3 is TGTGCCAGCAGCTTGCTAGGGAGCGAACCGAATGAGCAGTTCTTC. It is translated as CASSLLGSEPNEQFF.